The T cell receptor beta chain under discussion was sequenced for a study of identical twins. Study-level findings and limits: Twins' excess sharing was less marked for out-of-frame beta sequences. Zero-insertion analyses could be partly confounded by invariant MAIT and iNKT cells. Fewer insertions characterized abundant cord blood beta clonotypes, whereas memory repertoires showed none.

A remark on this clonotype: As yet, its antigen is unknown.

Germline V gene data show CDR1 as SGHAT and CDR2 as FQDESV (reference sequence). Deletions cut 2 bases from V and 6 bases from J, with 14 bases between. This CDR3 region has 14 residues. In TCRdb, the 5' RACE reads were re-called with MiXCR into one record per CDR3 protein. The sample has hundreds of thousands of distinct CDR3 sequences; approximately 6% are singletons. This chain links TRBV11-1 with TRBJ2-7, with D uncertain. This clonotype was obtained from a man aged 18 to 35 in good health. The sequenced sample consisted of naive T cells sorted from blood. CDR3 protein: CASSLMAGLGEQYV. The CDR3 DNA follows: TGTGCCAGCAGCTTAATGGCCGGGCTCGGCGAGCAGTACGTC.